One sample yielded the 5 T cell receptor beta chains listed below, sequenced in a study of blood T cell repertoires in COVID-19. The protocol was immunoSEQ multiplex PCR, while the TCRdb copy is restricted to in-frame clones and leaves out a portion. The sample has 100,000 to 150,000 clones, less than 90% seen once. What was sequenced was peripheral blood. The receptors shown here come from a man older than 75 with active or convalescent COVID-19.

This chain joins TRBV6-5 and TRBJ2-5; 11 bases fit TRBD2. CDR1 and CDR2 (germline): MNHEY, SVGAGI. The trim removed 6 bases at V and 5 bases at J, leaving 5 bases unmatched. The CDR3 is 14 residues long. The CDR3 protein is CASRGSGGAETQYF. CDR3 nucleotide sequence: TGTGCCAGCAGGGGTAGCGGGGGGGCGGAGACCCAGTACTTC.

This clone turned up a few times. V is TRBV7-2 and J is TRBJ1-5; weak D call: TRBD1 (6 bases). The germline V gene encodes CDR1 SGHTA and CDR2 FQGNSA. The germline V and J ends were trimmed by 5 bases and 1 base, with 9 bases remaining between them. This CDR3 spans 14 amino acids. The CDR3: CASSLDRSNQPQHF. The CDR3 nucleotides read TGTGCCAGCAGCCTCGACAGGAGCAATCAGCCCCAGCATTTT.

In its sample, this clone was seen a few times. This sequence joins TRBV28 and TRBJ2-7, with 7 nucleotides matching TRBD2. CDR3 size: 13 residues. From germline, CDR1 is MDHEN and CDR2 SYDVKM. V dropped 5 bases and J dropped 7; count of bases not matched to a gene: 8. Here the CDR3 DNA reads TGTGCCAGCAGTATCGGGACCGGGAGGGAGCAGTACTTC. This codes for CASSIGTGREQYF.

V gene TRBV5-1 combines with J gene TRBJ1-2; D gene uncertain. CDR3 size: 14 residues. Trimming left V 4 bases short and J 8 bases short, with 18 bases between. Germline CDR1 is SGHRS and CDR2 is YFSETQ. The chain's CDR3 is CASSILEGVKGYTF. In DNA, the CDR3 is TGCGCCAGCAGCATACTCGAGGGCGTAAAGGGCTACACCTTC.

V and J are TRBV5-1 and TRBJ2-1; a weak D match, TRBD1 (5 bases). This CDR3 has 14 amino acids. Germline values: CDR1 SGHRS, CDR2 YFSETQ. The ends were cut back, 0 bases at V and 3 bases at J, with 7 bases in the middle. The CDR3: CASSLDRSYNEQFF. The CDR3 DNA sequence: TGCGCCAGCAGCTTGGACAGGAGCTACAATGAGCAGTTCTTC.